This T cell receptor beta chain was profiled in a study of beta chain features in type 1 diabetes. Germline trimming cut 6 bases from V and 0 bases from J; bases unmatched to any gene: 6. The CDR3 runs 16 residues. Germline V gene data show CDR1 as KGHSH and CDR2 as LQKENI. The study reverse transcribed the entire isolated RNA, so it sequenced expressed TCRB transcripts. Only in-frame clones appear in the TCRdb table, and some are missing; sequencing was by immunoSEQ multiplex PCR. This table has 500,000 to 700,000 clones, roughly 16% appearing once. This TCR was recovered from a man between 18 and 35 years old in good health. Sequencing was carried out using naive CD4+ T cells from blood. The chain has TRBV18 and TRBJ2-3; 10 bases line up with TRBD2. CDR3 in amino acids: CASSPTSGVSTDTQYF. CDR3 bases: TGTGCCAGCTCCCCAACTAGCGGGGTAAGCACAGATACGCAGTATTTT.